The clone carrying this T cell receptor beta chain was detected once. Antigen: not known. The CDR3 length is 15 residues. V was clipped by 10 bases and J by 1 base; unmatched bases: 10. Germline CDR1 SGHTA, CDR2 FQGNSA. Then a second PCR, running about 6 to 11 cycles, was carried out with a sample-barcoded 5' primer and a J-beta primer mix. TCRdb passed the 5' RACE reads through MiXCR, listing each CDR3 protein once. This table has about 970,000 distinct CDR3 sequences, 51% appearing once. These data originate in a study of blood T cells in healthy people across ages. Whole-study results and caveats: Naive T cell percentage showed a strong correlation with the diversity of TCR beta.

The rearrangement uses TRBV7-2 and TRBJ2-3; 8 nucleotides line up with TRBD1. The sequenced sample was blood. This clonotype originated in a woman aged 60-75 years in good health. The CDR3 coding sequence is TGTGCCACCTCAATGACAGGGGATGGCACAGATACGCAGTATTTT. Translating it yields CATSMTGDGTDTQYF.